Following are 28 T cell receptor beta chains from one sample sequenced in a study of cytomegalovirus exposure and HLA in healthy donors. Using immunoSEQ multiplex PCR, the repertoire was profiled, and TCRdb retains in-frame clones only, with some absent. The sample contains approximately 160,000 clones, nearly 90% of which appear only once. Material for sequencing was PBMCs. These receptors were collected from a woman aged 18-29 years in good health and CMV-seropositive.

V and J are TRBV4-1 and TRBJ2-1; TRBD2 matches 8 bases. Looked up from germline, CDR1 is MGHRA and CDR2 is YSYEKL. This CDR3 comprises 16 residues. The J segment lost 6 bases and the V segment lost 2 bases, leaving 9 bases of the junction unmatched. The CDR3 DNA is TGCGCCAGCAGCCAATTTTTCGTAGCGGGACTCAATGAGCAGTTCTTC. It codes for CASSQFFVAGLNEQFF.

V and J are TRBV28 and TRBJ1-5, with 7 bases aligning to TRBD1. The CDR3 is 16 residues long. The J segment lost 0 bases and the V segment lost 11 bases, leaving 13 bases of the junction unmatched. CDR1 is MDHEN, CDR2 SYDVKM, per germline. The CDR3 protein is CAGTGAPLFSNQPQHF. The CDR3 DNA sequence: TGTGCCGGTACAGGGGCGCCTCTTTTTAGCAATCAGCCCCAGCATTTT.

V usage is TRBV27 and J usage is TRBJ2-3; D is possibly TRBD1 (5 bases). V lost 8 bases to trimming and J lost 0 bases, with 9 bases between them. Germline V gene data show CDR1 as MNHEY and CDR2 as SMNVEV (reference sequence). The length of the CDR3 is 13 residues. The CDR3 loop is CASRTLSTDTQYF. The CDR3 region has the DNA TGTGCCAGCCGGACATTGAGCACAGATACGCAGTATTTT.

The CDR3 region is CASSPFSRGDQPQHF. For the CDR3, the DNA is TGTGCCAGCTCACCATTTTCCAGGGGCGATCAGCCCCAGCATTTT. The gene calls are TRBV18 and TRBJ1-5; perhaps TRBD1 as D (6 bases). Per germline, CDR1 KGHSH and CDR2 LQKENI. Trimming took 2 bases from V and 5 from J, leaving 13 bases between them. The CDR3 spans 15 residues.

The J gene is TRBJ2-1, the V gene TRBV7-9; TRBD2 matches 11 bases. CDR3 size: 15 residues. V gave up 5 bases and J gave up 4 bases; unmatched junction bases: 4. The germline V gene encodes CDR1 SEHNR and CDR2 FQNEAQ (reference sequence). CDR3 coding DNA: TGTGCCAGCAGCCTGGGACTAGCGGAATACAATGAGCAGTTCTTC. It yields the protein CASSLGLAEYNEQFF.

The CDR3 is CASSWDRGSNEQYF. The CDR3 region has the DNA TGTGCCAGCAGCTGGGACAGGGGGTCTAATGAGCAGTACTTC. V and J are TRBV5-4 and TRBJ2-7, with 11 bases matching TRBD1. The J segment lost 7 bases and the V segment lost 3 bases, leaving 6 bases of the junction unmatched. In germline, CDR1 is SGHNT, CDR2 YYREEE (reference sequence). The CDR3 extends over 14 amino acids.

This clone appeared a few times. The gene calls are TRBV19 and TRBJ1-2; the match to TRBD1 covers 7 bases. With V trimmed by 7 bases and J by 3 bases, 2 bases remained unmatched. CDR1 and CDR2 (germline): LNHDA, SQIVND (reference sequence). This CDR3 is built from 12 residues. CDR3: CASTGQHYGYTF. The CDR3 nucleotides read TGTGCCAGTACGGGACAGCACTATGGCTACACCTTC.

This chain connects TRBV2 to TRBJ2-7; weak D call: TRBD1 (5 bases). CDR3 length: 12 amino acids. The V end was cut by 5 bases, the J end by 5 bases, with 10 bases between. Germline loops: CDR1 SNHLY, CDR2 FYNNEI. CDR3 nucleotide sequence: TGTGCCAGCAGTACCAGGGCCCACGAGCAGTACTTC. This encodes CASSTRAHEQYF.

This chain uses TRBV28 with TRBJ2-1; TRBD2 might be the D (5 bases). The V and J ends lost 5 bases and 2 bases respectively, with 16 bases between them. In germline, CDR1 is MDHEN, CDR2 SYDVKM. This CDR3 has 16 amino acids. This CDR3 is CASSLEVAQTYNEQFF. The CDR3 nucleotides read TGTGCCAGCAGTCTAGAGGTAGCGCAAACCTACAATGAGCAGTTCTTC.

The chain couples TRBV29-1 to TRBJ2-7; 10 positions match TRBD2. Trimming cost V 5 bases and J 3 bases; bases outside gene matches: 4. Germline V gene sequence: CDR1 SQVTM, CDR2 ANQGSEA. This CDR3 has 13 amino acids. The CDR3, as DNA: TGCAGCGTTATGATAGCGGGAGGCTACGAGCAGTACTTC. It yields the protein CSVMIAGGYEQYF.

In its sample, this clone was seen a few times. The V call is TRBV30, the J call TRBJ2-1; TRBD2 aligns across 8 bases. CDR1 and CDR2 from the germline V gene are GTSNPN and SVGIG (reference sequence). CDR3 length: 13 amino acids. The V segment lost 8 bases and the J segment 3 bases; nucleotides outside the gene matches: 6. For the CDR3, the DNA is TGTGCCCGTGGTACTAGCGGCTACAATGAGCAGTTCTTC. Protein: CARGTSGYNEQFF.

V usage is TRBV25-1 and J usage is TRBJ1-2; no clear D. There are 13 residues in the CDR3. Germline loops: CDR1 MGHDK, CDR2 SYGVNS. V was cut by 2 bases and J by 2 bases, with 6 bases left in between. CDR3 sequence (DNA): TGTGCCAGCAGTGAAGGCAGGAACTATGGCTACACCTTC. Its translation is CASSEGRNYGYTF.

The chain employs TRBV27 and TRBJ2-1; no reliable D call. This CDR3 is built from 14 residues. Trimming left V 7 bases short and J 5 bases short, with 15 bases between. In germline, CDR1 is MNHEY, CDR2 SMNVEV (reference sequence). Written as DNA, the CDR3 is TGTGCCAGCAATCCCCTTTTTCGGGACAATGAGCAGTTCTTC. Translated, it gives CASNPLFRDNEQFF.

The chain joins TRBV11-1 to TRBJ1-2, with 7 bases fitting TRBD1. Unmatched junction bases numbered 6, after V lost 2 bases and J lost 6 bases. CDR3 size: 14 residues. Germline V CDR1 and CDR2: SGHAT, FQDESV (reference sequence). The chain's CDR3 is CASSLWPGGHGYTF. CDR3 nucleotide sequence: TGTGCCAGCAGCTTATGGCCAGGGGGACATGGCTACACCTTC.

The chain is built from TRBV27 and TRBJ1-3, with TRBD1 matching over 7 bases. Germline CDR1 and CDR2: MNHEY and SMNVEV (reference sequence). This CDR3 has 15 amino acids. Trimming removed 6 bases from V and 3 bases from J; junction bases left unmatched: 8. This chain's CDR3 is CASRPTNRGGNTIYF. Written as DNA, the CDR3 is TGTGCCAGCAGACCGACAAACAGGGGTGGAAACACCATATATTTT.

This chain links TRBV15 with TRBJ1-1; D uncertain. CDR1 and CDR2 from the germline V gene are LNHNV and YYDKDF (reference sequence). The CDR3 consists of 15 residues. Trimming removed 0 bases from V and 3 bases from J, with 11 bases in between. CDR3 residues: CATSRDLVPDTEAFF. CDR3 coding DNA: TGTGCCACCAGCAGAGATTTAGTCCCGGACACTGAAGCTTTCTTT.

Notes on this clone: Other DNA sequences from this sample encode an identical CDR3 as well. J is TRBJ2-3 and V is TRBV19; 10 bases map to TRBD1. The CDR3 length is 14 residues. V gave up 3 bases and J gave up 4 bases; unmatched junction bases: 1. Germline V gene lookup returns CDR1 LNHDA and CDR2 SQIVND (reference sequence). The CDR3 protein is CASSIGQGADTQYF. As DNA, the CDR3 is TGTGCCAGTAGTATTGGACAGGGGGCAGATACGCAGTATTTT.

The CDR3, as DNA: TGTGCCAGCAGCTTGCAGGGACTAGCGGGCGAGCAGTACTTC. Residues: CASSLQGLAGEQYF. V and J are TRBV5-4 and TRBJ2-7; 12 nucleotides match TRBD2. Germline V CDR1 and CDR2: SGHNT, YYREEE (reference sequence). The CDR3 covers 14 residues. Germline trimming cut 1 base from V and 6 bases from J; bases unmatched to any gene: 2.

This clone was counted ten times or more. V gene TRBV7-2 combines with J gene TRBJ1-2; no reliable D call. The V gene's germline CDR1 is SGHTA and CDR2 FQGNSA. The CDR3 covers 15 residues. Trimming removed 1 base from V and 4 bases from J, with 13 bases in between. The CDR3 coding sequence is TGTGCCAGCAGCTTAGAGGCGGGAGCCCCCTATGGCTACACCTTC. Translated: CASSLEAGAPYGYTF.

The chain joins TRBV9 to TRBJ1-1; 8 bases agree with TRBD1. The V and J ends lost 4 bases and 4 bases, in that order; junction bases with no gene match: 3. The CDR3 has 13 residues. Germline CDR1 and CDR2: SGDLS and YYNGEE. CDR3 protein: CASSQTGGTEAFF. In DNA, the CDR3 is TGTGCCAGCAGCCAAACAGGGGGCACTGAAGCTTTCTTT.

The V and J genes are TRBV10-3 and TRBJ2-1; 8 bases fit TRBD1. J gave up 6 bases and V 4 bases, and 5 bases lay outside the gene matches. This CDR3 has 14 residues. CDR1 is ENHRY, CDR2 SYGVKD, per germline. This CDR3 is CAISGSGGGNEQFF. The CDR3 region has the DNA TGTGCCATCAGTGGTTCAGGGGGCGGCAATGAGCAGTTCTTC.

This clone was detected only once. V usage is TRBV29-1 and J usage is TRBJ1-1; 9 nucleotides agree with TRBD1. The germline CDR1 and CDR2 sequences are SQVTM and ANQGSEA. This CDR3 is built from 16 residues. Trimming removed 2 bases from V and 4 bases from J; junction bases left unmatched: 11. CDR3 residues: CSVERMGGTGTTEAFF. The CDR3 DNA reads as TGCAGCGTTGAAAGGATGGGCGGGACAGGGACCACTGAAGCTTTCTTT.

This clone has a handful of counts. The CDR3 coding sequence is TGCGCCAGCAGCTTGGTGGCGGGAGGAACCTACGAGCAGTACTTC. Translating it yields CASSLVAGGTYEQYF. The chain carries TRBV5-1 and TRBJ2-7; TRBD2 aligns across 8 bases. Trimming at V came to 0 bases and at J to 2 bases, leaving 4 bases not matched to a gene. The CDR3 runs 15 residues. Germline CDR1 is SGHRS and CDR2 is YFSETQ. The variable domain in full, with the rest retrieved from reference TRBV5-1 and TRBJ2-7, is KAGVTQTPRYLIKTRGQQVTLSCSPISGHRSVSWYQQTPGQGLQFLFEYFSETQRNKGNFPGRFSGRQFSNSRSEMNVSTLELGDSALYLCASSLVAGGTYEQYFGPGTRLTVT.

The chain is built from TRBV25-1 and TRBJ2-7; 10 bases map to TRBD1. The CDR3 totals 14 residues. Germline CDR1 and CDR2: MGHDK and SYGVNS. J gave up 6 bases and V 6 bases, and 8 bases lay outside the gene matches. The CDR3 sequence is CASRPTGGAAEQYF. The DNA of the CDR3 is TGTGCCAGCAGACCGACAGGGGGCGCGGCCGAGCAGTACTTC.

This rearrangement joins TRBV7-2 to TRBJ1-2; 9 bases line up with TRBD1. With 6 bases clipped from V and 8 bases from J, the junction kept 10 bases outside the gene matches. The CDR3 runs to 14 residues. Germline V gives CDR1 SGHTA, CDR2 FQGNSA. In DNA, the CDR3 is TGTGCCAGCAGAAACACAGGGGGCGCGGGCGGCTACACCTTC. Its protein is CASRNTGGAGGYTF. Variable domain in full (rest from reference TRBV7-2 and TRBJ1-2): GAGVSQSPSNKVTEKGKDVELRCDPISGHTALYWYRQSLGQGLEFLIYFQGNSAPDKSGLPSDRFSAERTGGSVSTLTIQRTQQEDSAVYLCASRNTGGAGGYTFGSGTRLTVV.

The CDR3 sequence: CASSPHRLADYYEQYF. CDR3 nucleotide sequence: TGTGCCAGCAGCCCCCATAGACTAGCGGACTACTACGAGCAGTACTTC. The rearrangement links TRBV6-6 to TRBJ2-7; 9 positions match TRBD2. CDR1 and CDR2 from the germline V gene are MNHNY and SVGAGI (reference sequence). The trim removed 6 bases at V and 3 bases at J, leaving 12 bases unmatched. The CDR3 runs 16 residues.

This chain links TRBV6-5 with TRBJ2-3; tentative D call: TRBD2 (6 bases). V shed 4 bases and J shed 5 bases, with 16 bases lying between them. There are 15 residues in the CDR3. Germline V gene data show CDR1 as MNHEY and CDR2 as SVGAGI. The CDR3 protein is CASSLRGAGGDTQYF. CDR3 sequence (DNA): TGTGCCAGCAGTTTACGGGGCGCCGGGGGAGATACGCAGTATTTT.

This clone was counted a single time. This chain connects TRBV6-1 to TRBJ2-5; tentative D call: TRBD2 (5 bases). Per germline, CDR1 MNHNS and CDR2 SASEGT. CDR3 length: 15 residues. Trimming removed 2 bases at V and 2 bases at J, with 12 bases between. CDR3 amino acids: CASSEWRGSQETQYF. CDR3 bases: TGTGCCAGCAGTGAATGGCGAGGGAGTCAAGAGACCCAGTACTTC.